This TCR beta chain was sequenced for a study of naive and memory T cell subsets. The library had UMIs added by 3' ligation of an oligonucleotide to TCR cDNA. The CDR3 is 17 amino acids. Per the germline V gene, CDR1 is MNHEY and CDR2 is SVGAGI. J was trimmed by 2 bases and V by 5 bases; bases with no gene match: 6. Amplification of ligated cDNA took four PCR rounds with SP2 and nested alpha and beta constant primers. TCRdb redid the calling of the 5' RACE reads with MiXCR, one entry per CDR3 protein. The sample shows about 62,000 distinct CDR3 sequences, less than 10% of them seen only once. The TCR sequence derives from a female donor in good health. The chain recombines TRBV6-5 with TRBJ1-6; 10 bases match TRBD1. The CDR3 DNA reads TGTGCCAGCAGTCAACCCGGGACAGGGGCCTATAATTCACCCCTCCACTTT. Its translation is CASSQPGTGAYNSPLHF.